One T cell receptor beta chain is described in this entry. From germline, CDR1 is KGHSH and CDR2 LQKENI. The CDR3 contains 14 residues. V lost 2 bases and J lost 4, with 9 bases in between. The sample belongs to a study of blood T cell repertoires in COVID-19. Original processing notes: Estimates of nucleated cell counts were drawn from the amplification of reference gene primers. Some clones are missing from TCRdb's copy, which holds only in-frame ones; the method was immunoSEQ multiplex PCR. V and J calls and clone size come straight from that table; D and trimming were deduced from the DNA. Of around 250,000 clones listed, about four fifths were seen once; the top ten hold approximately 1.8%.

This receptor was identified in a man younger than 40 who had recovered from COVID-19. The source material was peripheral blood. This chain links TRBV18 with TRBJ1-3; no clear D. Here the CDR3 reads CASSPETLGNTIYF. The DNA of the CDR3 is TGTGCCAGCTCACCAGAAACGCTAGGAAACACCATATATTTT.